This is a list of T cell receptor beta chains from one sample in a study of PD-L1 blockade in urothelial cancer. The table came from immunoSEQ multiplex PCR; TCRdb's copy has only in-frame clones and leaves some out. Of tens of thousands of clones listed, roughly 84% are singletons. Source: PBMCs, taken around atezolizumab (anti-PD-L1) treatment. These receptors all stem from a woman in her sixties or seventies with urothelial cancer. The CDR3 runs from the conserved cysteine through the conserved F or W. D genes are given only for firm matches. Not every row has a clone size; where given, it reads once, few, many or a size class.

CDR3 protein: CASSLRQGPSEQYF; CDR3 DNA: TGTGCCAGCAGCCTTCGACAGGGTCCTTCCGAGCAGTACTTC; clone size: once; V gene: TRBV9; D gene: TRBD1; J gene: TRBJ2-7
CDR3 protein: CASSIRLAGGSTDTQYF; CDR3 DNA: TGCGCCAGCAGCATTAGACTAGCGGGAGGGAGCACAGATACGCAGTATTTT; clone size: .; V gene: TRBV5-1; D gene: TRBD2; J gene: TRBJ2-3
CDR3 protein: CASSARETQYF; CDR3 DNA: TGTGCCAGCAGCGCGAGGGAGACCCAGTACTTC; clone size: once; V gene: TRBV7-9; D gene: .; J gene: TRBJ2-5
CDR3 protein: CASSLQVMNTEAFF; CDR3 DNA: TGCGCCAGCAGCTTGCAGGTCATGAACACTGAAGCTTTCTTT; clone size: .; V gene: TRBV5-1; D gene: .; J gene: TRBJ1-1
CDR3 protein: CSVEDRAGVMNTEAFF; CDR3 DNA: TGCAGCGTTGAAGATCGGGCAGGGGTGATGAACACTGAAGCTTTCTTT; clone size: .; V gene: TRBV29-1; D gene: .; J gene: TRBJ1-1
CDR3 protein: CASRPTGTGANVLTF; CDR3 DNA: TGTGCCAGCAGACCCACAGGGACTGGGGCCAACGTCCTGACTTTC; clone size: .; V gene: TRBV7-3; D gene: .; J gene: TRBJ2-6
CDR3 protein: CASSLPGDYSPLHF; CDR3 DNA: TGTGCCAGCAGCTTACCAGGGGACTACTCACCCCTCCACTTT; clone size: .; V gene: TRBV7-9; D gene: .; J gene: TRBJ1-6
CDR3 protein: CAARGGNYNEQFF; CDR3 DNA: TGTGCCGCCCGGGGAGGAAACTACAATGAGCAGTTCTTC; clone size: .; V gene: TRBV2; D gene: .; J gene: TRBJ2-1
CDR3 protein: CASEPGQVTDTQYF; CDR3 DNA: TGTGCCAGCGAACCGGGACAGGTCACAGATACGCAGTATTTT; clone size: .; V gene: TRBV25-1; D gene: TRBD1; J gene: TRBJ2-3
CDR3 protein: CASSATRDTQYF; CDR3 DNA: TGCGCCAGCAGCGCAACTAGGGATACGCAGTATTTT; clone size: .; V gene: TRBV5-1; D gene: .; J gene: TRBJ2-3
CDR3 protein: CASSTGGATSGKLFF; CDR3 DNA: TGTGCCAGTTCGACAGGGGGAGCTACCTCTGGAAAACTGTTTTTT; clone size: once; V gene: TRBV19; D gene: TRBD1; J gene: TRBJ1-4
CDR3 protein: CASSLFQGLGEQFF; CDR3 DNA: TGTGCCAGCAGCTTATTTCAGGGACTTGGTGAGCAGTTCTTC; clone size: .; V gene: TRBV7-2; D gene: .; J gene: TRBJ2-1
CDR3 protein: CASSQQGKVADTQYF; CDR3 DNA: TGCGCCAGCAGCCAGCAGGGGAAGGTTGCAGATACGCAGTATTTT; clone size: .; V gene: TRBV4-3; D gene: .; J gene: TRBJ2-3
CDR3 protein: CAWSAGGGTDTQYF; CDR3 DNA: TGTGCCTGGAGTGCTGGGGGCGGGACAGATACGCAGTATTTT; clone size: .; V gene: TRBV30; D gene: .; J gene: TRBJ2-3
CDR3 protein: CASSLGDRGLNTGELFF; CDR3 DNA: TGTGCCAGCAGCCTCGGGGACAGGGGCTTGAACACCGGGGAGCTGTTTTTT; clone size: once; V gene: TRBV27; D gene: TRBD1; J gene: TRBJ2-2
CDR3 protein: CASSSTSGSGTGELFF; CDR3 DNA: TGTGCCAGCAGCTCCACTAGCGGGAGCGGAACCGGGGAGCTGTTTTTT; clone size: .; V gene: TRBV7-8; D gene: TRBD2; J gene: TRBJ2-2
CDR3 protein: CASSPGTGGSYEQYF; CDR3 DNA: TGTGCCAGCTCACCCGGGACAGGGGGCTCCTACGAGCAGTACTTC; clone size: once; V gene: TRBV18; D gene: TRBD1; J gene: TRBJ2-7
CDR3 protein: CASSLGTGPYEQYF; CDR3 DNA: TGTGCCAGCAGCTTAGGGACAGGGCCCTACGAGCAGTACTTC; clone size: .; V gene: TRBV7-8; D gene: TRBD1; J gene: TRBJ2-7
CDR3 protein: CASRWTTSGSDTQYF; CDR3 DNA: TGTGCCAGCAGGTGGACGACTAGCGGGAGCGATACGCAGTATTTT; clone size: .; V gene: TRBV27; D gene: TRBD2; J gene: TRBJ2-3
CDR3 protein: CASSPPRGRAGQFF; CDR3 DNA: TGTGCCAGCAGTCCCCCCCGTGGGAGGGCCGGTCAGTTCTTC; clone size: .; V gene: TRBV28; D gene: TRBD2; J gene: TRBJ2-1
CDR3 protein: CASSLLGGPGGYTF; CDR3 DNA: TGCGCCAGCAGCTTGTTGGGCGGCCCGGGAGGCTACACCTTC; clone size: .; V gene: TRBV5-1; D gene: .; J gene: TRBJ1-2
CDR3 protein: CAISLLAGSTDTQYF; CDR3 DNA: TGTGCCATCAGTCTCTTAGCGGGGAGCACAGATACGCAGTATTTT; clone size: .; V gene: TRBV10-3; D gene: TRBD2; J gene: TRBJ2-3
CDR3 protein: CASTTGEREQYF; CDR3 DNA: TGCGCCAGCACCACAGGGGAACGCGAGCAGTACTTC; clone size: .; V gene: TRBV10-1; D gene: TRBD1; J gene: TRBJ2-7
CDR3 protein: CASAGTILYQPQHF; CDR3 DNA: TGTGCCAGTGCCGGGACAATTCTGTACCAGCCCCAGCATTTT; clone size: .; V gene: TRBV19; D gene: .; J gene: TRBJ1-5